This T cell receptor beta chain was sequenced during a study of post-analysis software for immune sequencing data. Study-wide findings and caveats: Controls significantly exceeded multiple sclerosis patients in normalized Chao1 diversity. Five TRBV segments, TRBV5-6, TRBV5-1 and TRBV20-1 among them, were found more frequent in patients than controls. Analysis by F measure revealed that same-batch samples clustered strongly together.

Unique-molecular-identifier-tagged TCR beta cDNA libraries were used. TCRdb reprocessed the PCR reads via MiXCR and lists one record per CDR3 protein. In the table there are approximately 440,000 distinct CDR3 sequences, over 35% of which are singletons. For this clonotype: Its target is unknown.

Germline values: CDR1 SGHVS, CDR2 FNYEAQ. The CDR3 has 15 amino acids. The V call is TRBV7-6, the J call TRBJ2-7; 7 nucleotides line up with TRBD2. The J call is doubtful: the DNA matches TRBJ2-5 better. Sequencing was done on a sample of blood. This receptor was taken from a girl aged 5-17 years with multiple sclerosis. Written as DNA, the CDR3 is TGTGCCAGCAGCTCTCAAGCGGGATTGGGAGAGACCCAGTACTTC. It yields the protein CASSSQAGLGETQYF.